The clone carrying this T cell receptor (beta chain) was picked up many times. Germline V gene data show CDR1 as SGHVS and CDR2 as FNYEAQ. The CDR3 length is 13 residues. V lost 4 bases and J lost 7; bases outside the gene matches: 5. This sample is drawn from a study of T cells in Graves' hyperthyroidism and ophthalmopathy. Amplification targeted TCR beta CDR3 regions from RNA transcripts. First-round RT-PCR of the TCR CDR3 relied on the HTBI primer set. TCRdb passed the multiplex PCR reads through MiXCR, listing each CDR3 protein once. Here the sample spans roughly 800,000 distinct CDR3 sequences, approximately 40% being singletons.

The clonotype originates from a man between 18 and 35 years old with Graves' hyperthyroidism. The chain recombines TRBV7-6 with TRBJ1-2; 8 bases agree with TRBD1. Sequenced: blood. The CDR3 sequence is CASSSTGGVGYTF. The CDR3 DNA follows: TGTGCCAGCAGCTCCACAGGGGGAGTTGGCTACACCTTC.